This T cell receptor (beta chain) was profiled in a study of blood T cell repertoires in COVID-19. Study details: Sites in the United States, Italy and Spain provided acute and convalescent COVID-19 samples. In each case, the material was cDNA or gDNA derived from T cells, B-cell-depleted T cells, or PBMCs.

Authors' data handling: Amplification of reference gene primers provided the estimated nucleated cell counts. TCRdb keeps only in-frame clones here, not all; method: immunoSEQ multiplex PCR. V and J calls and clone size are as listed in that table; D and trimming were resolved from the DNA. The profile shows 100,000 to 150,000 clones, roughly 80% of them singletons. The sample consisted of peripheral blood. This TCR was recovered from a man aged 55 to 70 with acute or convalescent COVID-19.

Here the CDR3 DNA reads TGCAGCGTGGGGATACAGGGGGTGTACGAGCAGTACTTC. It specifies CSVGIQGVYEQYF. This chain connects TRBV29-1 to TRBJ2-7; 8 bases match TRBD1. Losses at the gene ends were 6 bases for V and 4 bases for J; bases not matched to a gene: 8. This CDR3 is 13 amino acids long. From germline, CDR1 is SQVTM and CDR2 ANQGSEA.